The clone carrying this T cell receptor (beta chain) was seen at least ten times. This CDR3 region has 15 residues. From germline, CDR1 is LNHNV and CDR2 YYDKDF (reference sequence). J gave up 4 bases and V 1 base, and 6 bases lay outside the gene matches. TCRdb redid the calling of the 5' RACE reads with MiXCR, one entry per CDR3 protein. In the table there are roughly 130,000 distinct CDR3 sequences, about 5.9% of which are singletons. This sample stems from a study of T-cell memory formation after mild COVID-19. About the research overall: Across donors, TCR clusters were largely donor specific.

This TCR derives from an adult woman who had mild COVID-19 (a few samples of this study predate the infection). Cell type and time point are not known. The genes are TRBV15 and TRBJ1-1; 7 nucleotides align to TRBD1. The source material was PBMCs or a T cell subset sorted from them (not recorded which). The chain's CDR3 is CATSRGSGGITEAFF. CDR3 DNA: TGTGCCACCAGCAGAGGATCAGGGGGGATCACTGAAGCTTTCTTT.